Reported below is one T cell receptor beta chain. Method: immunoSEQ multiplex PCR; TCRdb's copy keeps in-frame clones and lacks some. The top ten clones hold 0.85% to 1% of a sample with over 60,000 clones, 80% to 90% of them seen once. This specimen comes from a study of OX40 agonist ivuxolimab in advanced cancers. CDR1 and CDR2 from the germline V gene are SGHDT and YYEEEE. The V end lost 3 bases, the J end lost 2 bases, and 8 bases lay between the germline ends. The CDR3 runs 13 residues. This specimen was CD4+ or CD8+ T cells sorted from blood, taken in a trial of the OX40 agonist ivuxolimab. The clonotype was recovered from an adult with an advanced solid tumor such as melanoma, head and neck, liver or kidney cancer. The chain carries TRBV5-6 and TRBJ2-5; TRBD2 is a possible D gene (5 bases). The CDR3 protein is CASSSGSQETQYF. CDR3 DNA sequence: TGTGCCAGCAGCTCGGGATCTCAAGAGACCCAGTACTTC.